This entry lists 23 T cell receptor beta chains sequenced from one sample in a study of CD8+ T cells in alopecia areata. Extraction and reverse transcription of RNA yielded cDNA as the sequencing template. Some clones are missing from TCRdb's copy, which holds only in-frame ones; the method was immunoSEQ multiplex PCR. The sample shows around 100,000 clones, more than 35% of them seen only once. The specimen sequenced was CD4+ T cells sorted from blood. The receptors shown here come from a human donor with alopecia areata.

The sample holds a few counts of this clone. The chain couples TRBV28 to TRBJ2-3; D not resolved. Germline loops: CDR1 MDHEN, CDR2 SYDVKM. The CDR3 loop spans 13 amino acids. The ends were cut back, 5 bases at V and 2 bases at J, with 8 bases in the middle. CDR3 loop: CASSDDATDTQYF. The CDR3 region has the DNA TGTGCCAGCAGTGACGATGCCACAGATACGCAGTATTTT.

This chain connects TRBV29-1 to TRBJ2-5, with a possible D match to TRBD1 (5 bases). This CDR3 is 13 amino acids long. Looked up from germline, CDR1 is SQVTM and CDR2 is ANQGSEA. Trimming removed 5 bases at V and 0 bases at J, with 10 bases between. CDR3 loop: CSVLAGNQETQYF. The CDR3, as DNA: TGCAGCGTTCTCGCAGGGAACCAAGAGACCCAGTACTTC.

This sequence joins TRBV18 and TRBJ2-7; no clear D gene. V lost 2 bases to trimming and J lost 1 base, with 9 bases between them. CDR1 and CDR2 from the germline V gene are KGHSH and LQKENI. The CDR3 consists of 14 residues. Written as DNA, the CDR3 is TGTGCCAGCTCACCAGTGGGGAAATCCTACGAGCAGTACTTC. Amino acids: CASSPVGKSYEQYF.

The chain combines TRBV11-3 with TRBJ2-1; D is perhaps TRBD1 (5 bases). Trimming removed 2 bases at V and 12 bases at J, with 8 bases between. CDR1 and CDR2 from the germline V gene are SGHNT and YENEEA. The CDR3 extends over 11 amino acids. DNA of the CDR3: TGTGCCAGCAGCTTAACAGGTGGGCAGTTCTTC. Translation gives CASSLTGGQFF.

The chain has TRBV5-6 and TRBJ2-1; D is ambiguous. V was cut by 2 bases and J by 6 bases, with 9 bases left in between. The CDR3 is 13 residues long. The germline gives CDR1 SGHDT, CDR2 YYEEEE. The CDR3 reads CASSFQRFNEQFF. The DNA of the CDR3 is TGTGCCAGCAGCTTCCAACGGTTCAATGAGCAGTTCTTC.

Only a few counts were recorded for this clone. J is TRBJ2-5 and V is TRBV10-2; weak D call: TRBD2 (5 bases). The CDR3 length is 12 residues. The germline CDR1 and CDR2 sequences are WSHSY and SAAADI. With 4 bases removed from V and 5 bases from J, the gap between germline ends came to 8 bases. CDR3 DNA sequence: TGCGCCAGCAGTGCCAGGAGGGAGACCCAGTACTTC. It encodes CASSARRETQYF.

This chain connects TRBV4-3 to TRBJ2-2; the D gene is possibly TRBD2 (5 bases). Germline V gives CDR1 LGHNA, CDR2 YSLEER. V gave up 0 bases and J gave up 7 bases, with 15 bases separating them. The CDR3 has 16 residues. The CDR3 nucleotides read TGCGCCAGCAGCCAAGAGTGGGCGGGTTTCAGCGGGGAGCTGTTTTTT. It encodes CASSQEWAGFSGELFF.

This clone was seen only a few times. This sequence joins TRBV29-1 and TRBJ1-1; 7 bases align to TRBD1. The CDR3 runs 13 residues. V shed 4 bases and J 4 bases; nucleotides not matched to a gene: 6. In germline, CDR1 is SQVTM, CDR2 ANQGSEA. The CDR3 loop reads CSVGDREVTEAFF. The CDR3 DNA reads as TGCAGCGTTGGAGACAGGGAAGTCACTGAAGCTTTCTTT.

This chain joins TRBV30 and TRBJ1-4, with D possibly being TRBD1 (6 bases). Trimming left V 1 base short and J 8 bases short, with 11 bases between. Germline lookup yields CDR1 GTSNPN and CDR2 SVGIG (reference sequence). This CDR3 comprises 13 residues. This CDR3 is CAWSDRVQEKLFF. CDR3 in DNA: TGTGCCTGGAGTGACAGGGTACAGGAAAAACTGTTTTTT.

The J gene is TRBJ1-5, the V gene TRBV23-1, with 8 bases that match TRBD1. TRBV23-1 is identified as an open reading frame with a role that is uncertain. This CDR3 has 16 residues. Trimming cost V 5 bases and J 4 bases; bases outside gene matches: 10. The CDR3 loop is CASSRLRDRGNQPQHF. The DNA of the CDR3 is TGCGCCAGCAGTAGACTGCGAGACAGGGGTAATCAGCCCCAGCATTTT.

V usage is TRBV7-9 and J usage is TRBJ2-7; 9 bases are a match to TRBD1. Trimming removed 8 bases from V and 2 bases from J; junction bases left unmatched: 7. Per the germline V gene, CDR1 is SEHNR and CDR2 is FQNEAQ (reference sequence). The CDR3 runs to 14 residues. The CDR3 nucleotides are TGTGCCAGCGCCACAGGGGGCACTACCTACGAGCAGTACTTC. Translation: CASATGGTTYEQYF.

This clone was counted only a few times. Within the sample, other DNA sequences also encode this same CDR3. This rearrangement joins TRBV4-3 to TRBJ2-7; 9 bases are shared with TRBD1. There are 14 residues in the CDR3. V gave up 4 bases and J gave up 7 bases; unmatched junction bases: 8. Germline CDR1 LGHNA, CDR2 YSLEER. CDR3 nucleotides: TGCGCCAGCAGCCCCGGGACAGGGTTCTATGAGCAGTACTTC. Translating gives CASSPGTGFYEQYF.

This sequence joins TRBV7-2 and TRBJ2-3, with TRBD2 identical over 11 bases. V lost 1 base to trimming and J lost 6 bases; unmatched junction nucleotides: 6. The CDR3 is 16 amino acids. Germline-derived CDR1 and CDR2 are SGHTA and FQGNSA. As DNA, the CDR3 is TGTGCCAGCAGCTTAGATATTAGCGGGAGGGCGGATACGCAGTATTTT. Translated: CASSLDISGRADTQYF.

The V gene is TRBV5-4, the J gene TRBJ2-3; no clear D gene. CDR1 and CDR2 from the germline V gene are SGHNT and YYREEE (reference sequence). V was shortened by 4 bases and J by 2 bases, with 8 bases between the two germline ends. CDR3 length: 13 residues. The CDR3, as DNA: TGTGCCAGCAGCCTTTTGCCCACAGATACGCAGTATTTT. This codes for CASSLLPTDTQYF.

CDR3 amino acids: CASSQNPGQGSNEQYF. The CDR3 region has the DNA TGCGCCAGCAGCCAAAACCCGGGACAGGGGTCCAACGAGCAGTACTTC. The chain couples TRBV4-1 to TRBJ2-7; 10 positions agree with TRBD1. The V and J ends lost 2 bases and 5 bases, in that order; junction bases with no gene match: 9. This CDR3 contains 16 residues. The germline gives CDR1 MGHRA, CDR2 YSYEKL.

The J gene is TRBJ2-7, the V gene TRBV6-5; D is ambiguous. This CDR3 has 13 amino acids. Trimming took off 4 bases at V and 4 bases at J, with 11 bases between the two ends. Germline CDR1 MNHEY, CDR2 SVGAGI. The CDR3 region is CASSFTERYEQYF. CDR3 sequence (DNA): TGTGCCAGCAGTTTCACAGAGAGATACGAGCAGTACTTC.

The chain couples TRBV6-5 to TRBJ2-7; 7 bases map to TRBD1. After removal of 6 bases from V and 1 base from J, the junction contained 6 bases not matched to a gene. Germline values: CDR1 MNHEY, CDR2 SVGAGI. The CDR3 covers 14 residues. CDR3 sequence reads: CASRTSGQSYEQYF. CDR3 nucleotides: TGTGCCAGCAGGACGTCGGGACAGTCCTACGAGCAGTACTTC.

The chain is built from TRBV23-1 and TRBJ1-2; D may be TRBD1 (6 bases). TRBV23-1 is placed among ORFs of uncertain function. CDR3 length: 15 amino acids. V lost 1 base to trimming and J lost 4 bases, with 13 bases between them. The CDR3 region is CASSQLAGDLYGYTF. The CDR3 coding sequence is TGCGCCAGCAGTCAATTGGCAGGGGACCTCTATGGCTACACCTTC.

V usage is TRBV7-9 and J usage is TRBJ2-5; the D is unclear. CDR3 length: 14 residues. Germline-derived CDR1 and CDR2 are SEHNR and FQNEAQ (reference sequence). V was cut by 5 bases and J by 2 bases, with 12 bases left in between. This CDR3 is CASSQGRAQETQYF. The CDR3 DNA is TGTGCCAGCAGCCAAGGACGGGCACAAGAGACCCAGTACTTC.

The genes are TRBV28 and TRBJ2-7, with 10 bases fitting TRBD1. The CDR3 contains 14 residues. The germline CDR1 and CDR2 sequences are MDHEN and SYDVKM. Trimming cost V 10 bases and J 3 bases; bases outside gene matches: 9. In DNA form, the CDR3 reads TGTGCCACACTCAGGACAGGGGGGAACTACGAGCAGTACTTC. Its protein is CATLRTGGNYEQYF.

The CDR3 reads CASSLGPGFNQPQHF. In nucleotides, the CDR3 is TGTGCCAGCAGCTTAGGTCCCGGGTTCAATCAGCCCCAGCATTTT. V gene TRBV7-9 combines with J gene TRBJ1-5; D is unresolved. V gave up 1 base and J gave up 3 bases, with 10 bases separating them. This CDR3 comprises 15 residues. From germline, CDR1 is SEHNR and CDR2 FQNEAQ (reference sequence). Looking up the rest from reference TRBV7-9 and TRBJ1-5 gives the full variable domain: DTGVSQNPRHKITKRGQNVTFRCDPISEHNRLYWYRQTLGQGPEFLTYFQNEAQLEKSRLLSDRFSAERPKGSFSTLEIQRTEQGDSAMYLCASSLGPGFNQPQHFGDGTRLSIL.

The chain uses TRBV15 and TRBJ1-2, with D possibly TRBD1 on 5 matching bases. V lost 4 bases and J 1 base, leaving 13 bases between the germline ends. The CDR3 has 15 amino acids. Germline values: CDR1 LNHNV, CDR2 YYDKDF (reference sequence). The CDR3 sequence is CATSKRQRLNYGYTF. CDR3 sequence (DNA): TGTGCCACCAGCAAACGACAGAGACTTAACTATGGCTACACCTTC.

This clone was found once. The chain recombines TRBV4-1 with TRBJ2-1, with TRBD2 identical over 13 bases. The CDR3 consists of 18 residues. Germline trimming cut 2 bases from V and 0 bases from J; bases unmatched to any gene: 4. The V gene's germline CDR1 is MGHRA and CDR2 YSYEKL. Here the CDR3 reads CASSQRTSGSISYNEQFF. Here the CDR3 DNA reads TGCGCCAGCAGCCAAAGGACTAGCGGGAGTATCTCCTACAATGAGCAGTTCTTC.